The clone carrying this T cell receptor (beta chain) has at least ten counts. Its antigen is undetermined. TCRdb analysed the RT-PCR reads with MiXCR anew, one entry per CDR3 protein. The sample lists roughly 170,000 distinct CDR3 sequences; around 9.2% were seen once. This CDR3 has 13 residues. V lost 7 bases and J lost 6; bases outside the gene matches: 10. Germline assignment: CDR1 SQVTM and CDR2 ANQGSEA. This specimen comes from a study of response to subunit inactivated influenza vaccine. General study results and limits: Authors suggested that a seasonal influenza vaccination recruits few new T cells each time.

The sample consisted of non-naive T cells sorted from PBMCs, taken on the day of vaccination. The source is a man aged 50 to 59 who received an inactivated influenza vaccine. This rearrangement joins TRBV29-1 to TRBJ2-3; TRBD1 agrees at 7 bases. CDR3 sequence (DNA): TGCAGCGGGTTCACAGGGGCCGGCGATACGCAGTATTTT. This encodes CSGFTGAGDTQYF.